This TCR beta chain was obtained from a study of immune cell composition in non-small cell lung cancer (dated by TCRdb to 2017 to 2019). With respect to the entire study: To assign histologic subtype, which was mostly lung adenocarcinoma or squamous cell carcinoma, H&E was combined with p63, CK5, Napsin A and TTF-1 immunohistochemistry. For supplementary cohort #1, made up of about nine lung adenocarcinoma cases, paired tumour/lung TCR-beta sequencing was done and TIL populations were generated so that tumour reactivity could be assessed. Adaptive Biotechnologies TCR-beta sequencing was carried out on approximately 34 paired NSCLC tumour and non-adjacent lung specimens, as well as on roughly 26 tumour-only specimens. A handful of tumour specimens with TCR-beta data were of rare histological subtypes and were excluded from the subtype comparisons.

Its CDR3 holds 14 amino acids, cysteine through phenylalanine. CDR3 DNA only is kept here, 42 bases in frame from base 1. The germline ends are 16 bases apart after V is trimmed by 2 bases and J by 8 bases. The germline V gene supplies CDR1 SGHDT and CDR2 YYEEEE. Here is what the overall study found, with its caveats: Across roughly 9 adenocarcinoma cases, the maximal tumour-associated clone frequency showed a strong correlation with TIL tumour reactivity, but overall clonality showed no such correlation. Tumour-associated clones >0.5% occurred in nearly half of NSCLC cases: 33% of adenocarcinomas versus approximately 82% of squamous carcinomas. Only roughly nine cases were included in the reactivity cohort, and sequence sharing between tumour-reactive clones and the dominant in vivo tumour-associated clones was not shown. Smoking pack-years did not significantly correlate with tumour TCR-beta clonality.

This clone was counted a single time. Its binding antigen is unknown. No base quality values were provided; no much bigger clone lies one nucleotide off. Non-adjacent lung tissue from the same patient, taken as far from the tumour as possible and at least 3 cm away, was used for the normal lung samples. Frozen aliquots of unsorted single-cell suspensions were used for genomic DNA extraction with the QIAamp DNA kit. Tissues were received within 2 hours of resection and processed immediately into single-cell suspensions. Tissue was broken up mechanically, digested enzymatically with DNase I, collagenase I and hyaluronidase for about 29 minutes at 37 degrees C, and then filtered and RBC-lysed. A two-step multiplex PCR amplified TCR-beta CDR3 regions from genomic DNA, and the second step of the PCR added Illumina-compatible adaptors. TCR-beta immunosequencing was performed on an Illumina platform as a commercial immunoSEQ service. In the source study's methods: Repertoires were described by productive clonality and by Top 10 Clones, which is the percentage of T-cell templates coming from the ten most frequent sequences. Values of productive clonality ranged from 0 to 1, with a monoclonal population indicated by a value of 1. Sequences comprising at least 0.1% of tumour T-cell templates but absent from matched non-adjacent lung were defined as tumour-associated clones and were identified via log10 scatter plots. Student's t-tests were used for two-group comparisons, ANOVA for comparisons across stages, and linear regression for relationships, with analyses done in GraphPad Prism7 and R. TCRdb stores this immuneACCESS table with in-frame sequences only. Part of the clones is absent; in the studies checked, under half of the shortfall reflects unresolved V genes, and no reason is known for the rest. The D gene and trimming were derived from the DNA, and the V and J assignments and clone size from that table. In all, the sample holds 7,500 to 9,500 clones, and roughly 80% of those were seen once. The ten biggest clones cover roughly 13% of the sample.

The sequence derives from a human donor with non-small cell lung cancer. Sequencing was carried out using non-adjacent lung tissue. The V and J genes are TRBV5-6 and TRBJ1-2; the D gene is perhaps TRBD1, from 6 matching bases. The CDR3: CASSFSSGARGYTF. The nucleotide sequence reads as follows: TGTGCCAGCAGCTTTTCGTCGGGGGCACGGGGCTACACCTTC.